Shown below are 15 T cell receptor beta chains from a single sample sequenced in a study of CD8 T cells in ankylosing spondylitis. TCRdb re-called the 5' RACE reads with MiXCR, one entry per CDR3 protein. In the table there are roughly 140,000 distinct CDR3 sequences, under 45% of which are singletons. Sequences were obtained from synovial fluid, either unsorted or a sorted T cell fraction (not recorded which). The receptor source for this set is a male donor with ankylosing spondylitis.

This clonotype was seen repeatedly, ten times or more. The V call is TRBV12-3 or TRBV12-4, the J call TRBJ2-1; D perhaps matches TRBD2 (5 bases). CDR3 size: 12 residues. V lost 2 bases to trimming and J lost 9 bases, with 8 bases between them. The CDR3 DNA reads TGTGCCAGCAGTTTATCGGCGGGTGAGCAGTTCTTC. It specifies CASSLSAGEQFF.

CDR3 DNA: TGTGCCAGCAGTTACTCCGTGCAGGGATATTACGAGCAGTACTTC. Translated: CASSYSVQGYYEQYF. This rearrangement joins TRBV6-5 to TRBJ2-7, with D maybe TRBD1 (5 bases). The germline V and J ends were trimmed by 0 bases and 4 bases, with 13 bases remaining between them. The germline V gene encodes CDR1 MNHEY and CDR2 SVGAGI. The CDR3 is 15 amino acids.

This clonotype was counted at least ten times. The chain recombines TRBV7-3 with TRBJ1-1; no clear D. The CDR3 runs to 15 residues. Between the trimmed V and J ends, which lost 1 base and 0 bases, there was a span of 9 bases. The germline V gene encodes CDR1 SGHTA and CDR2 FQGTGA. CDR3 nucleotide sequence: TGTGCCAGCAGCTTAAATAACGCCTTGAACACTGAAGCTTTCTTT. Residues: CASSLNNALNTEAFF.

A few counts support this clonotype. The chain links TRBV9 to TRBJ1-1; TRBD1 might be the D (5 bases). Trimming removed 7 bases at V and 0 bases at J, with 13 bases between. This CDR3 spans 14 amino acids. Germline loops: CDR1 SGDLS, CDR2 YYNGEE. The CDR3 here is CASGMGGMNTEAFF. CDR3 in DNA: TGTGCCAGCGGAATGGGGGGGATGAACACTGAAGCTTTCTTT.

The gene calls are TRBV28 and TRBJ1-6; possible D gene TRBD1, 6 bases. The CDR3 loop spans 16 amino acids. From germline, CDR1 is MDHEN and CDR2 SYDVKM. With 6 bases removed from V and 1 base from J, the gap between germline ends came to 13 bases. CDR3 amino acids: CASRTGSRSYNSPLHF. In DNA, the CDR3 is TGTGCCAGCAGAACAGGGAGTAGGTCCTATAATTCACCCCTCCACTTT. The full variable domain, with the rest looked up from reference TRBV28 and TRBJ1-6, is DVKVTQSSRYLVKRTGEKVFLECVQDMDHENMFWYRQDPGLGLRLIYFSYDVKMKEKGDIPEGYSVSREKKERFSLILESASTNQTSMYLCASRTGSRSYNSPLHFGNGTRLTVT.

V is TRBV3-1 and J is TRBJ2-2; D is unresolved. V was shortened by 4 bases and J by 4 bases, with 7 bases between the two germline ends. Germline V lookup: CDR1 LGHDT, CDR2 YNNKEL (reference sequence). CDR3 length equals 13 residues. In DNA, the CDR3 is TGTGCCAGCAGCCGCGCGAGCACCGGGGAGCTGTTTTTT. Translated, it gives CASSRASTGELFF. The whole variable domain, filled in from reference TRBV3-1 and TRBJ2-2, reads DTAVSQTPKYLVTQMGNDKSIKCEQNLGHDTMYWYKQDSKKFLKIMFSYNNKELIINETVPNRFSPKSPDKAHLNLHINSLELGDSAVYFCASSRASTGELFFGEGSRLTVL.

This rearrangement joins TRBV6-1 to TRBJ2-5; 13 nucleotides align to TRBD2. CDR3 size: 15 residues. V lost 6 bases, J lost 5 bases, and 6 bases stayed unmatched. CDR1 and CDR2 from the germline V gene are MNHNS and SASEGT. The CDR3 nucleotides are TGTGCCAGCAGCAAGGGACTAGCGGGAAGTGAGACCCAGTACTTC. This encodes CASSKGLAGSETQYF.

This clonotype was found a few times. The rearrangement links TRBV5-1 to TRBJ1-1; 12 positions match TRBD1. There are 16 residues in the CDR3. CDR1 is SGHRS, CDR2 YFSETQ, per germline. Trimming took 3 bases from V and 4 from J; bases not matched to a gene: 7. The CDR3: CASSWTRDRGLTEAFF. CDR3 in DNA: TGCGCCAGCAGCTGGACACGGGACAGGGGGCTCACTGAAGCTTTCTTT.

The chain couples TRBV6-1 to TRBJ1-1; D remains ambiguous. Deletions cut 9 bases from V and 5 bases from J, with 16 bases between. Germline-derived CDR1 and CDR2 are MNHNS and SASEGT. This CDR3 has 13 residues. The CDR3 reads CASATGEETEAFF. In DNA form, the CDR3 reads TGTGCCAGTGCCACCGGGGAAGAGACTGAAGCTTTCTTT.

In regard to this clonotype: One junction end disagrees with the germline gene, perhaps due to a read error. The chain carries TRBV12-3 or TRBV12-4 and TRBJ1-1; D is undetermined. The CDR3 length is 14 residues. CDR3 amino acids: CASTPGRVNTEVFF. DNA of the CDR3: TGTGCCAGCACTCCCGGACGGGTGAACACTGAAGTTTTCTTT.

This clonotype has just a few counts. The genes are TRBV7-9 and TRBJ2-7; TRBD2 matches 7 bases. V shed 2 bases and J 5 bases; nucleotides not matched to a gene: 12. This CDR3 region has 16 residues. Per the germline V gene, CDR1 is SEHNR and CDR2 is FQNEAQ (reference sequence). The CDR3 DNA sequence: TGTGCCAGCAGCTTAATTTTTCGGGAGGTCGGCCACGAGCAGTACTTC. Protein product: CASSLIFREVGHEQYF.

This clonotype was seen a handful of times. The V gene is TRBV27, the J gene TRBJ1-2, with 9 bases that match TRBD1. Trimming cost V 5 bases and J 5 bases; bases outside gene matches: 9. The germline V gene encodes CDR1 MNHEY and CDR2 SMNVEV (reference sequence). This CDR3 is built from 15 residues. The CDR3 protein is CASSPRGTGLYGYTF. The CDR3 DNA reads as TGTGCCAGCAGTCCGCGAGGGACAGGGCTATATGGCTACACCTTC.

This clonotype has a single count. This rearrangement joins TRBV28 to TRBJ2-5, with 7 positions matching TRBD2. The germline V gene has CDR1 MDHEN and CDR2 SYDVKM. The ends lost 3 bases at V and 5 bases at J; junction bases unmatched: 9. The CDR3 is made up of 15 amino acids. The CDR3 is CASSLGGGRRETQYF. The CDR3 DNA sequence: TGTGCCAGCAGTTTGGGGGGAGGGAGGAGGGAGACCCAGTACTTC.

The chain recombines TRBV3-1 with TRBJ2-3, with TRBD2 identical over 9 bases. The V gene's germline CDR1 is LGHDT and CDR2 YNNKEL (reference sequence). The V and J ends lost 5 bases and 3 bases, in that order; junction bases with no gene match: 6. This CDR3 has 15 amino acids. CDR3 loop: CASSVLAGTTDTQYF. The CDR3 DNA sequence: TGTGCCAGCAGCGTTCTAGCGGGGACGACAGATACGCAGTATTTT.

The CDR3 loop reads CSVVDRANYGYTF. Written as DNA, the CDR3 is TGCAGCGTTGTTGACAGGGCTAACTATGGCTACACCTTC. The J gene is TRBJ1-2, the V gene TRBV29-1, with 7 bases that match TRBD1. Trimming at V came to 4 bases and at J to 0 bases, leaving 2 bases not matched to a gene. CDR1 and CDR2 (germline): SQVTM, ANQGSEA. CDR3 size: 13 residues.